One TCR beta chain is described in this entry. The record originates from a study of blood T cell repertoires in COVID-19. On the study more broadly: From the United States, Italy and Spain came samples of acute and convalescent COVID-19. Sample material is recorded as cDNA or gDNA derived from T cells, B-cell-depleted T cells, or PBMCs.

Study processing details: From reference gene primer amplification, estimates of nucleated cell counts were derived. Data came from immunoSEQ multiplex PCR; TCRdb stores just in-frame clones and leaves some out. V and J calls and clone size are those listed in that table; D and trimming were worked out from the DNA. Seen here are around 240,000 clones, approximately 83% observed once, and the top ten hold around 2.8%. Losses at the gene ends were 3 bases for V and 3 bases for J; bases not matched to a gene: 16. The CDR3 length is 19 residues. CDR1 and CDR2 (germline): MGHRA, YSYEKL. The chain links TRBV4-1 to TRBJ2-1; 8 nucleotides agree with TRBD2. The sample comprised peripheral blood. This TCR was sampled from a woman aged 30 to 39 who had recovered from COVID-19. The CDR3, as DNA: TGCGCCAGCAGCCATTTGCTATCAACGCGGGGGGTTAGCTACAATGAGCAGTTCTTC. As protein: CASSHLLSTRGVSYNEQFF.